This TCR beta chain was identified in a study of cytomegalovirus exposure and HLA in healthy donors. The CDR3 consists of 15 residues. Per germline, CDR1 GTSNPN and CDR2 SVGIG (reference sequence). Trimming took 3 bases from V and 1 from J, leaving 15 bases between them. This clone was detected only a few times. The PCR ran on 60 Vbeta and 13 Jbeta primers. Profiling relied on immunoSEQ multiplex PCR, and the TCRdb table lists in-frame clones only, not all of them. The sample contains about 31,000 clones, less than 55% of which appear only once. The receptor was isolated from a woman in her forties or fifties in good health and CMV-seronegative. The sample taken for sequencing was PBMCs. The genes are TRBV30 and TRBJ2-5; D is possibly TRBD2 (7 bases). The chain's CDR3 is CAWRGGGGVQETQYF. The DNA for the CDR3 is TGTGCCTGGAGAGGGGGGGGAGGGGTCCAAGAGACCCAGTACTTC.